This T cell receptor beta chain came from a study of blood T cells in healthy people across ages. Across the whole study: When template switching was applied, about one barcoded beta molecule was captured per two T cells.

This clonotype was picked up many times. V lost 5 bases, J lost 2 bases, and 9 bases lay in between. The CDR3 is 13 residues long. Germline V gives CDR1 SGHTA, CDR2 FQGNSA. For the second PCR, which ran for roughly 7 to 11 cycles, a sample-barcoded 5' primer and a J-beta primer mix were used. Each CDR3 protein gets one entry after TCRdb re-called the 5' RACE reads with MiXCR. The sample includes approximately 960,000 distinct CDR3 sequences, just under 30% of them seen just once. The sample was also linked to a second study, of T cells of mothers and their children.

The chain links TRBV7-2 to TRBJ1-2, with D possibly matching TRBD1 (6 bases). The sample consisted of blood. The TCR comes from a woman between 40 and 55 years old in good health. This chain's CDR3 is CASSHDRNYGYTF. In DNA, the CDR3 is TGTGCCAGCAGCCATGACAGGAACTATGGCTACACCTTC.